Only one count was recorded for the clone carrying this T cell receptor beta chain. Its antigen is undetermined. The data derive from a study of T cell responses to AZD1222 COVID-19 vaccine. The overall study: Some second doses came at about 4 weeks and others at about 12 weeks; these were pooled. Study-level findings and limits: Clonal diversity was possibly underestimated, and the donors were mostly white British, with more females.

Trimming cost V 4 bases and J 0 bases; bases outside gene matches: 15. The CDR3 consists of 20 residues. Per germline, CDR1 MGHRA and CDR2 YSYEKL. Assay used: immunoSEQ multiplex PCR; TCRdb lists only in-frame clones, some missing. This repertoire shows approximately 160,000 clones, 85% to 95% found once; its top ten account for around 0.9%. The sequence came from an adult in good health. Sequenced material: peripheral blood, taken on day 0 of AZD1222 vaccination. The chain links TRBV4-1 to TRBJ1-6, with TRBD1 matching 7 bases. DNA for the CDR3: TGCGCCAGCAGCCGTTTTGCCGACCACAGGGGAAGCTCCTATAATTCACCCCTCCACTTT. It encodes CASSRFADHRGSSYNSPLHF.